Listed below are T cell receptor beta chains from one sample, sequenced in a study of T-cell memory formation after mild COVID-19. MiXCR was run by TCRdb on the 5' RACE reads, yielding one entry per CDR3 protein. The data contain roughly 200,000 distinct CDR3 sequences, under 20% of them singletons. The specimen was PBMCs or a T cell subset sorted from them (not recorded which). These receptors all stem from an adult woman who had mild COVID-19 (a few samples of this study predate the infection). Cell type and time point are not known. Each CDR3 is given without its conserved first and last residue.

J gene: TRBJ2-1
V gene: TRBV7-3
CDR3 protein: ASSPASYEQF

J gene: TRBJ1-5
V gene: TRBV6-1
CDR3 protein: ASSVRTGGNQPQH

J gene: TRBJ2-5
V gene: TRBV27
CDR3 protein: ASSSRGKKTQY

J gene: TRBJ2-1
V gene: TRBV5-1
CDR3 protein: ASSLATSGRDEQF

J gene: TRBJ2-5
V gene: TRBV7-6
CDR3 protein: ASSLETGRQTQY

J gene: TRBJ1-2
V gene: TRBV19
CDR3 protein: ASNTETTFYGYT

J gene: TRBJ1-2
V gene: TRBV7-9
CDR3 protein: ASSFQGALSGYT

J gene: TRBJ2-7
V gene: TRBV6-2/TRBV6-3
CDR3 protein: ASSYVTSGLFRSSYEQY

J gene: TRBJ1-2
V gene: TRBV12-3/TRBV12-4
CDR3 protein: ASSLWQISNYGYT

J gene: TRBJ2-7
V gene: TRBV6-5
CDR3 protein: ASSYSTSGTSFEQY

J gene: TRBJ1-4
V gene: TRBV7-6
CDR3 protein: ASSEPYRGRAEKLF

J gene: TRBJ1-2
V gene: TRBV6-5
CDR3 protein: ASSYTGGAYGYT

J gene: TRBJ2-3
V gene: TRBV24-1
CDR3 protein: ATSDPSPYTDTQY

J gene: TRBJ2-3
V gene: TRBV30
CDR3 protein: AWGRRSGVADTQY

J gene: TRBJ1-1
V gene: TRBV2
CDR3 protein: ASSVQPNTEAF

J gene: TRBJ2-2
V gene: TRBV12-3/TRBV12-4
CDR3 protein: ASTSGADTGELF

J gene: TRBJ1-2
V gene: TRBV6-5
CDR3 protein: ASSYSSFRTGPYGYT

J gene: TRBJ1-1
V gene: TRBV5-6
CDR3 protein: ASSLELGTNTEAF

J gene: TRBJ2-3
V gene: TRBV7-2
CDR3 protein: ASSPPGLASTDTQY

J gene: TRBJ2-5
V gene: TRBV5-1
CDR3 protein: ASSSKGTGEETQY

J gene: TRBJ1-2
V gene: TRBV20-1
CDR3 protein: SAIPGLNYGYT

J gene: TRBJ2-1
V gene: TRBV6-6
CDR3 protein: ASTSERSGQF

J gene: TRBJ1-5
V gene: TRBV6-6
CDR3 protein: ASSYSGSNQPQH

J gene: TRBJ2-5
V gene: TRBV5-1
CDR3 protein: ASSLAALETQY

J gene: TRBJ2-7
V gene: TRBV27
CDR3 protein: ASSLGSGREY

J gene: TRBJ1-1
V gene: TRBV4-3
CDR3 protein: ASSQDLGGRTEAF

J gene: TRBJ2-7
V gene: TRBV7-2
CDR3 protein: ASSLDAVAGVCEQY

J gene: TRBJ2-5
V gene: TRBV30
CDR3 protein: AWTPGTQETQY

J gene: TRBJ2-7
V gene: TRBV12-3/TRBV12-4
CDR3 protein: ASSAGAVLSYEQY

J gene: TRBJ1-2
V gene: TRBV12-3/TRBV12-4
CDR3 protein: ASSLRGRVIYGYT

J gene: TRBJ1-2
V gene: TRBV12-3/TRBV12-4
CDR3 protein: ASSFWDRVGGYT

J gene: TRBJ2-2
V gene: TRBV7-8
CDR3 protein: ASSYTTTGELF

J gene: TRBJ1-2
V gene: TRBV15
CDR3 protein: ATSRDEGKLRLGYT

J gene: TRBJ1-5
V gene: TRBV5-4
CDR3 protein: ASSLGWDQPQH

J gene: TRBJ2-4
V gene: TRBV24-1
CDR3 protein: ATSDLNGNIQY

J gene: TRBJ1-2
V gene: TRBV6-1
CDR3 protein: ASSPRSRYGYT

J gene: TRBJ2-7
V gene: TRBV6-2/TRBV6-3
CDR3 protein: ASSEPVTSSIYEQY

J gene: TRBJ2-1
V gene: TRBV5-4
CDR3 protein: ASTSTSSPYNEQF

J gene: TRBJ1-1
V gene: TRBV12-3/TRBV12-4
CDR3 protein: ASSLGVVGAVTEAF

J gene: TRBJ2-5
V gene: TRBV5-6
CDR3 protein: ASSLRWETQY

J gene: TRBJ1-4
V gene: TRBV7-2
CDR3 protein: ASSLKAGSNEKLF

J gene: TRBJ1-5
V gene: TRBV24-1
CDR3 protein: ATSDPWRNRGDQPQH

J gene: TRBJ2-1
V gene: TRBV5-1
CDR3 protein: ASSLLDTPAGGQF